The rows below give T cell receptor beta chains drawn from one sample of a study of CD8+ T cells in alopecia areata. Profiled with immunoSEQ multiplex PCR; TCRdb holds only in-frame clones, not every one. The sample records some 190,000 clones, 60% being singletons. The source material was CD4+ T cells sorted from blood, sampled at week 24, from a patient treated with tofacitinib. Receptors were obtained from a human donor with alopecia areata. CDR3s include the opening cysteine and the closing phenylalanine or tryptophan. The D gene is left open where the match is weak. Only part of the rows carry a size: once, few, many, or a class if the clone is expanded.

d_gene: TRBD2
abundance: few
v_gene: TRBV19
j_gene: TRBJ2-5
CDR3nt: TGTGCCAGTAGTATAGTAGGACTAGCGGGGCAAGAGACCCAGTACTTC
CDR3aa: CASSIVGLAGQETQYF

d_gene: NA
abundance: NA
v_gene: TRBV5-4
j_gene: TRBJ1-4
CDR3nt: TGTGCCAGCAGCTTGGTACCCAACGAAAAACTGTTTTTT
CDR3aa: CASSLVPNEKLFF

d_gene: NA
abundance: NA
v_gene: TRBV14
j_gene: TRBJ2-2
CDR3nt: TGTGCCAGCAGCCTCAGACTTAACACCGGGGAGCTGTTTTTT
CDR3aa: CASSLRLNTGELFF

d_gene: TRBD1
abundance: NA
v_gene: TRBV2
j_gene: TRBJ1-5
CDR3nt: TGTGCCAGCATAGGACAGGGCAATCAGCCCCAGCATTTT
CDR3aa: CASIGQGNQPQHF

d_gene: TRBD1
abundance: NA
v_gene: TRBV6-1
j_gene: TRBJ2-1
CDR3nt: TGTGCCACTTGGGGGACAGGGAAAGTCCATGAGCAGTTCTTC
CDR3aa: CATWGTGKVHEQFF

d_gene: TRBD1
abundance: NA
v_gene: TRBV9
j_gene: TRBJ1-3
CDR3nt: TGTGCCAGCAGCGTAGGGGGGACAGGACCTGGAAACACCATATATTTT
CDR3aa: CASSVGGTGPGNTIYF

d_gene: NA
abundance: NA
v_gene: TRBV6-5
j_gene: TRBJ1-1
CDR3nt: TGTGCCAGCAGTTACGGGGGTTCGACTGAAGCTTTCTTT
CDR3aa: CASSYGGSTEAFF

d_gene: NA
abundance: once
v_gene: TRBV29-1
j_gene: TRBJ2-7
CDR3nt: TGCAGCGTTGTAGGATACGAGCAGTACTTC
CDR3aa: CSVVGYEQYF

d_gene: NA
abundance: NA
v_gene: TRBV6-5
j_gene: TRBJ1-6
CDR3nt: TGTGCCAGCAGCTCGGGACCGTATAATTCACCCCTCCACTTT
CDR3aa: CASSSGPYNSPLHF

d_gene: NA
abundance: NA
v_gene: TRBV5-1
j_gene: TRBJ2-6
CDR3nt: TGCGCCAGCCTCCGAGGGGATTCCCGTTTTTCTGGGGCCAACGTCCTGACTTTC
CDR3aa: CASLRGDSRFSGANVLTF